These 20 T cell receptor beta chains originate from one sample sequenced in a study of cytomegalovirus exposure and HLA in healthy donors. The PCR had 60 Vbeta and 13 Jbeta primers. Only in-frame clones appear in the TCRdb table, and some are missing; sequencing was by immunoSEQ multiplex PCR. The sample consists of under 200,000 clones, 80% to 85% of them appearing once. Sequenced sample: PBMCs. These receptors were obtained from a woman aged 18-29 years in good health and CMV-seropositive.

This clone was found many times. This sequence joins TRBV25-1 and TRBJ1-2; D is possibly TRBD1 (6 bases). The CDR3 extends over 13 amino acids. Germline CDR1 and CDR2: MGHDK and SYGVNS. V was shortened by 3 bases and J by 12 bases, with 17 bases between the two germline ends. The CDR3 here is CASSDLEDRTNTF. Written as DNA, the CDR3 is TGTGCCAGCAGTGATCTTGAGGACAGAACTAACACCTTC.

The genes are TRBV6-5 and TRBJ1-4, with a possible D match to TRBD1 (5 bases). V dropped 5 bases and J dropped 8 bases, with 15 bases sitting between them. In germline, CDR1 is MNHEY, CDR2 SVGAGI. There are 14 residues in the CDR3. CDR3 DNA: TGTGCCAGCAGTCCCACCGGGACTTCCGAAAAACTGTTTTTT. Its protein product is CASSPTGTSEKLFF.

This clone came up once. This rearrangement joins TRBV7-6 to TRBJ2-7, with 7 bases identical to TRBD2. The CDR3 loop spans 14 amino acids. V trimming: 6 bases; J trimming: 6 bases; junction bases outside the gene matches: 11. The germline gives CDR1 SGHVS, CDR2 FNYEAQ. CDR3 DNA sequence: TGTGCCAGCAGGGCCTCCGGGGGGACTGGCGAGCAGTACTTC. This sequence encodes CASRASGGTGEQYF.

The chain joins TRBV5-4 to TRBJ2-2; D is undetermined. Germline V gives CDR1 SGHNT, CDR2 YYREEE (reference sequence). CDR3 size: 16 residues. The V end lost 1 base, the J end lost 6 bases, and 16 bases lay between the germline ends. Written as DNA, the CDR3 is TGTGCCAGCAGCTTGCGCTACGGAGCCTCGTCCGGGGAGCTGTTTTTT. It yields the protein CASSLRYGASSGELFF.

This clone was detected once. The chain carries TRBV7-9 and TRBJ2-5, with 11 bases aligning to TRBD2. After removal of 6 bases from V and 5 bases from J, the junction contained 5 bases not matched to a gene. The V gene's germline CDR1 is SEHNR and CDR2 FQNEAQ (reference sequence). CDR3 length: 14 amino acids. The CDR3 spells CASSLTSGGETQYF. In DNA, the CDR3 is TGTGCCAGCAGTCTTACTAGCGGGGGTGAGACCCAGTACTTC.

The J gene is TRBJ2-2, the V gene TRBV7-9; weak D call: TRBD2 (6 bases). The germline CDR1 and CDR2 sequences are SEHNR and FQNEAQ (reference sequence). Between the trimmed V and J ends, which lost 8 bases and 0 bases, there was a span of 19 bases. The CDR3 runs 17 residues. In nucleotides, the CDR3 is TGTGCCAGCGACTCCACGAGGACTATTTCGAACACCGGGGAGCTGTTTTTT. Its translation: CASDSTRTISNTGELFF.

CDR3 residues: CASTRGAGNGYTF. Here the CDR3 DNA reads TGTGCCAGCACCCGCGGGGCGGGGAATGGCTACACCTTC. The V gene is TRBV11-1, the J gene TRBJ1-2; D possibly corresponds to TRBD1 (5 bases). The CDR3 has 13 residues. Deletions cut 7 bases from V and 6 bases from J, with 15 bases between. In germline, CDR1 is SGHAT, CDR2 FQDESV (reference sequence). Full variable domain (remainder filled in from reference TRBV11-1 and TRBJ1-2): EAEVAQSPRYKITEKSQAVAFWCDPISGHATLYWYRQILGQGPELLVQFQDESVVDDSQLPKDRFSAERLKGVDSTLKIQPAELGDSAMYLCASTRGAGNGYTFGSGTRLTVV.

This clone was observed a single time. The J gene is TRBJ1-1, the V gene TRBV7-9; D is ambiguous. The germline V and J ends were trimmed by 6 bases and 3 bases, with 8 bases remaining between them. Germline-derived CDR1 and CDR2 are SEHNR and FQNEAQ (reference sequence). This CDR3 is built from 12 residues. CDR3 bases: TGTGCCAGCAGTCTACCCTACACTGAAGCTTTCTTT. Protein product: CASSLPYTEAFF.

This clone was seen just once. The junction differs from germline at one of its ends, possibly a read error. In nucleotides, the CDR3 is TGTGTCAGCAGTGGACAGGGCGGTGCGAACACCATATATTTT. Translated: CVSSGQGGANTIYF. V and J are TRBV2 and TRBJ1-3, with 8 bases matching TRBD1. This CDR3 is built from 14 residues. Germline lookup yields CDR1 SNHLY and CDR2 FYNNEI.

The chain joins TRBV6-5 to TRBJ2-1; TRBD2 agrees at 8 bases. After removal of 6 bases from V and 6 bases from J, the junction contained 10 bases not matched to a gene. CDR1 and CDR2 (germline): MNHEY, SVGAGI. The CDR3 covers 15 residues. The CDR3 nucleotides read TGTGCCAGCAGATATCGGGGGGGATTAGGCAATGAGCAGTTCTTC. This gives the protein CASRYRGGLGNEQFF.

The chain carries TRBV9 and TRBJ2-1; TRBD2 matches 7 bases. The V and J ends lost 2 bases and 14 bases, in that order; junction bases with no gene match: 7. Germline-derived CDR1 and CDR2 are SGDLS and YYNGEE. The CDR3 is 12 residues long. CDR3 residues: CASSVGGAEEFF. The DNA for the CDR3 is TGTGCCAGCAGCGTGGGAGGGGCGGAAGAGTTCTTC.

V and J are TRBV4-2 and TRBJ1-4, with a possible D match to TRBD1 (6 bases). This CDR3 is 11 amino acids long. Germline V gene sequence: CDR1 LGHNA, CDR2 YNFKEQ. V lost 4 bases to trimming and J lost 10 bases, with 7 bases between them. The CDR3 nucleotides read TGTGCCAGCAGCCGAGGGGGAAAACTGTTTTTT. This gives the protein CASSRGGKLFF.

This clone came up a few times. This chain joins TRBV27 and TRBJ2-5; 8 positions match TRBD2. V shed 6 bases and J 2 bases; nucleotides not matched to a gene: 5. The CDR3 is 14 residues long. Germline CDR1 and CDR2: MNHEY and SMNVEV (reference sequence). CDR3 in DNA: TGTGCCAGCAGCCCGACTAGCGCACAAGAGACCCAGTACTTC. Its protein is CASSPTSAQETQYF.

The gene calls are TRBV5-4 and TRBJ1-1; tentatively, D is TRBD1 (5 bases). The V and J ends lost 0 bases and 0 bases respectively, with 9 bases between them. CDR1 SGHNT and CDR2 YYREEE come from the germline V gene (reference sequence). This CDR3 spans 15 amino acids. CDR3: CASSLAPGMNTEAFF. The CDR3 DNA is TGTGCCAGCAGCTTGGCCCCAGGGATGAACACTGAAGCTTTCTTT.

In regard to this clone: Other DNA sequences from this sample encode an identical CDR3 as well. The chain recombines TRBV29-1 with TRBJ1-2; D uncertain. V was clipped by 1 base and J by 1 base, with 4 bases between them. The CDR3 has 12 residues. Germline V gene lookup returns CDR1 SQVTM and CDR2 ANQGSEA. The CDR3 DNA sequence: TGCAGCGTTGAAGCAGGTAACTATGGCTACACCTTC. Residues: CSVEAGNYGYTF. Filled out from reference TRBV29-1 and TRBJ1-2, the complete variable domain reads SAVISQKPSRDICQRGTSLTIQCQVDSQVTMMFWYRQQPGQSLTLIATANQGSEATYESGFVIDKFPISRPNLTFSTLTVSNMSPEDSSIYLCSVEAGNYGYTFGSGTRLTVV.

The chain combines TRBV15 with TRBJ1-3; the D is unclear. V was trimmed by 4 bases and J by 9 bases, leaving 13 bases between them. The CDR3 is made up of 13 amino acids. Germline V gene lookup returns CDR1 LNHNV and CDR2 YYDKDF (reference sequence). The CDR3 DNA reads TGTGCCACCAGCACTGAGCGCCGGGGCACCATATATTTT. Translation: CATSTERRGTIYF.

This clone appeared a few times. The chain has TRBV7-9 and TRBJ1-2; unclear D gene. This CDR3 is 11 amino acids long. CDR1 SEHNR and CDR2 FQNEAQ come from the germline V gene (reference sequence). Trimming removed 5 bases at V and 4 bases at J, with 5 bases between. CDR3 amino acids: CASSPIYGYTF. CDR3 coding DNA: TGTGCCAGCAGCCCAATCTATGGCTACACCTTC. The full variable domain, its missing parts supplied by reference TRBV7-9 and TRBJ1-2, is DTGVSQNPRHKITKRGQNVTFRCDPISEHNRLYWYRQTLGQGPEFLTYFQNEAQLEKSRLLSDRFSAERPKGSFSTLEIQRTEQGDSAMYLCASSPIYGYTFGSGTRLTVV.

This chain uses TRBV6-4 with TRBJ2-2; no definite D call. The CDR3 totals 16 residues. Germline CDR1 MRHNA, CDR2 SNTAGT. V was pared by 5 bases and J by 3 bases, with 16 bases between. CDR3 coding DNA: TGTGCCAGCAGTTTGGCCCCCATCCAAGACACCGGGGAGCTGTTTTTT. It is translated as CASSLAPIQDTGELFF.

The V gene is TRBV7-6, the J gene TRBJ2-1; D is perhaps TRBD1 (6 bases). The CDR3 has 12 amino acids. Germline lookup yields CDR1 SGHVS and CDR2 FNYEAQ. V gave up 5 bases and J gave up 5 bases, with 7 bases separating them. The CDR3 region is CASSGQNNEQFF. As DNA, the CDR3 is TGTGCCAGCAGCGGACAGAACAATGAGCAGTTCTTC.

J is TRBJ1-6 and V is TRBV5-4, with a possible D match to TRBD1 (5 bases). The CDR3 covers 15 residues. Germline-derived CDR1 and CDR2 are SGHNT and YYREEE (reference sequence). The V end lost 2 bases, the J end lost 10 bases, and 16 bases lay between the germline ends. CDR3 sequence (DNA): TGTGCCAGCAGCTTAATAGGGCAGGGCGACTCACCCCTCCACTTT. Amino acid sequence: CASSLIGQGDSPLHF.